Following are 16 T cell receptor beta chains from one sample sequenced in a study of blood T cell repertoires in COVID-19. Method: immunoSEQ multiplex PCR; TCRdb's copy keeps in-frame clones and lacks some. The table lists hundreds of thousands of clones, 88% of them singletons. Sequencing input: peripheral blood. The receptor source for this set is a woman in her 50s with active or convalescent COVID-19.

The rearrangement joins TRBV7-8 to TRBJ1-5, with D maybe TRBD1 (6 bases). V was cut by 3 bases and J by 0 bases, with 9 bases left in between. The CDR3 contains 15 residues. Germline CDR1 SGHVS, CDR2 FQNEAQ. The CDR3 spells CASSFRDNSNQPQHF. The CDR3 DNA is TGTGCCAGCAGCTTTCGGGACAATAGCAATCAGCCCCAGCATTTT.

The chain carries TRBV5-4 and TRBJ2-7; 7 bases map to TRBD1. Germline V gene sequence: CDR1 SGHNT, CDR2 YYREEE (reference sequence). With 4 bases clipped from V and 5 bases from J, the junction kept 6 bases outside the gene matches. The CDR3 spans 13 residues. The CDR3 region is CASSMTGYDEQYF. The CDR3 region has the DNA TGTGCCAGCAGCATGACAGGGTACGACGAGCAGTACTTC.

Points on this clone: Distinct nucleotide sequences in the sample also encode this CDR3. The chain uses TRBV4-2 and TRBJ2-7, with 11 bases lining up with TRBD2. This CDR3 region has 16 residues. From germline, CDR1 is LGHNA and CDR2 YNFKEQ. V shed 0 bases and J 3 bases; nucleotides not matched to a gene: 4. Here the CDR3 reads CASSQEGTSGGYEQYF. DNA for the CDR3: TGTGCCAGCAGCCAAGAGGGGACTAGCGGAGGCTACGAGCAGTACTTC.

The table lists this clone with a count of one. This chain uses TRBV7-9 with TRBJ2-1; D remains unclear. Trimming pared 5 bases from V and 6 bases from J, leaving 8 bases between. The CDR3 is made up of 12 amino acids. Germline V gene sequence: CDR1 SEHNR, CDR2 FQNEAQ (reference sequence). In DNA form, the CDR3 reads TGTGCCAGCAGCCCCGCTACCAATGAGCAGTTCTTC. It is translated as CASSPATNEQFF.

The chain recombines TRBV5-6 with TRBJ1-1, with D perhaps matching TRBD1 (6 bases). Trimming took off 1 base at V and 5 bases at J, with 15 bases between the two ends. CDR3 size: 15 residues. Germline loops: CDR1 SGHDT, CDR2 YYEEEE. CDR3 DNA: TGTGCCAGCAGCTTGCCTGGGACAATGGGAACTGAAGCTTTCTTT. This codes for CASSLPGTMGTEAFF.

The rearrangement joins TRBV25-1 to TRBJ2-6, with 9 bases matching TRBD1. CDR3 length: 17 residues. J gave up 4 bases and V 6 bases, and 10 bases lay outside the gene matches. CDR1 is MGHDK, CDR2 SYGVNS, per germline. This CDR3 is CASSNKQGAGGANVLTF. The DNA of the CDR3 is TGTGCCAGCAGCAATAAACAGGGGGCGGGAGGGGCCAACGTCCTGACTTTC.

This clone was found once. The chain uses TRBV29-1 and TRBJ2-7, with 7 nucleotides matching TRBD2. V trimming: 2 bases; J trimming: 0 bases; junction bases outside the gene matches: 7. Germline loops: CDR1 SQVTM, CDR2 ANQGSEA. The CDR3 covers 15 residues. The CDR3 nucleotides are TGCAGCGTTGAAAAGGCCGGGGGGAGCTCCTACGAGCAGTACTTC. It translates to CSVEKAGGSSYEQYF.

This CDR3 reads CASSQGGGRDTEAFF. Here the CDR3 DNA reads TGCGCCAGCAGCCAAGGCGGGGGAAGGGACACTGAAGCTTTCTTT. The chain links TRBV4-3 to TRBJ1-1, with D perhaps matching TRBD1 (5 bases). Germline CDR1 reads LGHNA; CDR2 reads YSLEER. The CDR3 extends over 15 amino acids. V was cut by 1 base and J by 3 bases, with 12 bases left in between.

In regard to this clone: One junction end disagrees with the germline gene, perhaps due to a read error. The gene calls are TRBV7-7 and TRBJ2-1, with 13 nucleotides matching TRBD2. Germline CDR1 is SSHAT and CDR2 is FNYEAQ (reference sequence). The CDR3 is 15 amino acids. The CDR3 here is CASSPTSGRAGEQFF. Written as DNA, the CDR3 is TGTGCTAGCAGCCCCACTAGCGGGAGGGCCGGTGAGCAGTTCTTC.

The rearrangement uses TRBV7-3 and TRBJ2-2; 7 bases align to TRBD2. J gave up 2 bases and V 1 base, and 4 bases lay outside the gene matches. The CDR3 sequence is 16 residues long. Germline CDR1 reads SGHTA; CDR2 reads FQGTGA. The CDR3 DNA is TGTGCCAGCAGCTTAAACCCTAGCGGTAACACCGGGGAGCTGTTTTTT. It translates to CASSLNPSGNTGELFF.

This chain connects TRBV30 to TRBJ2-5; TRBD2 is a possible D gene (5 bases). Per the germline V gene, CDR1 is GTSNPN and CDR2 is SVGIG (reference sequence). V was trimmed by 2 bases and J by 4 bases, leaving 11 bases between them. CDR3 size: 13 residues. This CDR3 reads CAWSSHRGETQYF. Written as DNA, the CDR3 is TGTGCCTGGAGTTCCCATCGGGGAGAGACCCAGTACTTC.

In its sample, this clone was seen once. The V call is TRBV11-3, the J call TRBJ2-1, with TRBD2 matching over 15 bases. J gave up 11 bases and V 5 bases, and 4 bases lay outside the gene matches. Germline V gene lookup returns CDR1 SGHNT and CDR2 YENEEA. The CDR3 consists of 14 residues. The CDR3 here is CASSAGTSGGKQFF. The CDR3, as DNA: TGTGCCAGCAGCGCCGGGACTAGCGGGGGGAAGCAGTTCTTC.

V usage is TRBV3-1 (or the pseudogene TRBV3-2) and J usage is TRBJ2-3, with D unclear. The CDR3 has 13 amino acids. Germline CDR1 LGHDT, CDR2 YNNKEL (reference sequence). The V gene lost 0 bases and the J gene lost 2 bases, with 3 bases spanning the gap. CDR3 coding DNA: TGTGCCAGCAGCCAAGAACTCACAGATACGCAGTATTTT. It specifies CASSQELTDTQYF.

The chain carries TRBV5-1 and TRBJ1-3, with 7 bases matching TRBD1. The germline V gene has CDR1 SGHRS and CDR2 YFSETQ. The trim removed 4 bases at V and 3 bases at J, leaving 4 bases unmatched. This CDR3 region has 14 residues. CDR3 DNA: TGCGCCAGCAGCCCCGGACAGGTTGGAAACACCATATATTTT. Residues: CASSPGQVGNTIYF.

This chain joins TRBV19 and TRBJ2-3, with 7 bases matching TRBD1. Trimming cost V 8 bases and J 2 bases; bases outside gene matches: 7. Germline-derived CDR1 and CDR2 are LNHDA and SQIVND (reference sequence). The CDR3 extends over 14 amino acids. In DNA, the CDR3 is TGTGCCAGTTCCCGAGGGGGCTTCACAGATACGCAGTATTTT. Protein: CASSRGGFTDTQYF.

This chain uses TRBV7-9 with TRBJ2-7, with D possibly matching TRBD1 (5 bases). V was shortened by 4 bases and J by 6 bases, with 16 bases between the two germline ends. CDR3 length equals 14 residues. Per the germline V gene, CDR1 is SEHNR and CDR2 is FQNEAQ (reference sequence). CDR3 loop: CASSSTGFGFEQYF. DNA for the CDR3: TGTGCCAGCAGCTCAACAGGATTCGGATTCGAGCAGTACTTC.